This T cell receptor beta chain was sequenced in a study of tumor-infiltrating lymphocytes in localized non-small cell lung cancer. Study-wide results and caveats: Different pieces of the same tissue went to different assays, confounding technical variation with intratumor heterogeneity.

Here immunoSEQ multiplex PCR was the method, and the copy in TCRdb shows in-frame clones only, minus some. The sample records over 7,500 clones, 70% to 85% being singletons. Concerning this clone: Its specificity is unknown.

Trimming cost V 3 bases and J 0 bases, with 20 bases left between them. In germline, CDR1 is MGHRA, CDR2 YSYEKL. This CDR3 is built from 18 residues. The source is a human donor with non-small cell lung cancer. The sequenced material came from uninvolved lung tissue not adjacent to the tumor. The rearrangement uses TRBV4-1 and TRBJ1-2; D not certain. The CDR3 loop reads CASSHSKAIQAPNYGYTF. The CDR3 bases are TGCGCCAGCAGCCACTCAAAAGCGATCCAGGCCCCTAACTATGGCTACACCTTC.